The present T cell receptor beta chain was sequenced within a study of low-dose radiotherapy and immunotherapy resistance in tumors. For the study at large: A dose of 0.5 Gy per fraction was delivered to Cohort 1 every 2 weeks, for a total of 6.5 Gy. Over 26 weeks, cohort 2 got 1 Gy every two weeks, reaching 13 Gy.

This CDR3 is built from 15 residues. The trim removed 3 bases at V and 3 bases at J, leaving 4 bases unmatched. This clonotype was found many times. With TRAV- and TRBV-specific primers, first-strand cDNA was made, covering the alpha and beta chains. Amplification, which lasted around 21 PCR cycles, used a constant-region primer and V-primer adapter to amplify TCRs. TCRdb recomputed calls from the reads with MiXCR, one row per CDR3 protein. The data show 75,000 to 95,000 distinct CDR3 sequences, with 9% to 9.5% seen just once and about 1% held by the top ten. The time point: before trial treatment. Donors, who were enrolled in a single-arm phase I dose-escalation trial, received nivolumab, ipilimumab, aspirin, low-dose cyclophosphamide and low-dose radiotherapy.

This rearrangement joins TRBV12-3 or TRBV12-4 to TRBJ2-2; 7 nucleotides agree with TRBD1. The source was PBMCs, collected before treatment. This TCR derives from a male donor with prostate cancer. CDR3 loop: CASSFRDSYTGELFF. The CDR3 DNA reads TGTGCCAGCAGTTTCCGGGACAGTTACACCGGGGAGCTGTTTTTT.